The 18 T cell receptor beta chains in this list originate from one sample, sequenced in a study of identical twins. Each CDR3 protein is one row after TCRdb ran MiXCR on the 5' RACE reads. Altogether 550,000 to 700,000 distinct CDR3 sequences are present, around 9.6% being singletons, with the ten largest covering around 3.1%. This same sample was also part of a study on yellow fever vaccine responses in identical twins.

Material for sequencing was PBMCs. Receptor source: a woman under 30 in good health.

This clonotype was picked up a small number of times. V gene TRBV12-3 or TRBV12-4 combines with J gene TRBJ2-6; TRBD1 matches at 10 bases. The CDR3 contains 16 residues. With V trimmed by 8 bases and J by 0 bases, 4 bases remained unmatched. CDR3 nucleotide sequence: TGTGCCAGCCCGACAGGGGGCCTCTCTGGGGCCAACGTCCTGACTTTC. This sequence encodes CASPTGGLSGANVLTF.

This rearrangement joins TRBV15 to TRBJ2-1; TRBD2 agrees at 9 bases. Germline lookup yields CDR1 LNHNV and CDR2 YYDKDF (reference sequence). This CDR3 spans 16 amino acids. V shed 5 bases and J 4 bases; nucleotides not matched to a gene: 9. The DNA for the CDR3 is TGTGCCACCAGCGGGGCAGGACTAGCGCGATACAATGAGCAGTTCTTC. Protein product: CATSGAGLARYNEQFF.

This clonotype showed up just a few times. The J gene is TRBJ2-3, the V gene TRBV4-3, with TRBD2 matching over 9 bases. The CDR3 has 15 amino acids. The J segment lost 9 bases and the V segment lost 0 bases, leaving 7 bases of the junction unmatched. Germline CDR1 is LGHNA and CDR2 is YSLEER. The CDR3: CASSQDRTSVETQYF. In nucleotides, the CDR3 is TGCGCCAGCAGCCAAGATAGGACTAGCGTCGAAACGCAGTATTTT.

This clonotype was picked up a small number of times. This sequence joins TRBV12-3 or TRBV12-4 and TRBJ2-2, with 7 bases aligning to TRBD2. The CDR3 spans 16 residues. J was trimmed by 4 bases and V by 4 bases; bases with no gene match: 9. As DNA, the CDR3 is TGTGCCAGCAGTTCGCCGACTAGCCGAACCACCGGGGAGCTGTTTTTT. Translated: CASSSPTSRTTGELFF.

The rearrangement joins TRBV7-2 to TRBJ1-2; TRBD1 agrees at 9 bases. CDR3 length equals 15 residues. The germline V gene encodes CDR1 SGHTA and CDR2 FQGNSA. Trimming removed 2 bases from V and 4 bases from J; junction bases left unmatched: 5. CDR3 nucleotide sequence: TGTGCCAGCAGCTTACACCCGGGACAGGGCTATGGCTACACCTTC. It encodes CASSLHPGQGYGYTF.

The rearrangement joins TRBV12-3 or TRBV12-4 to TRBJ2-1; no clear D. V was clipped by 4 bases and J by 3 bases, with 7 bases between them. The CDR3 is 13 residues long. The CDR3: CASSSAGYNEQFF. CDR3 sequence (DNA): TGTGCCAGCAGTTCGGCAGGCTACAATGAGCAGTTCTTC.

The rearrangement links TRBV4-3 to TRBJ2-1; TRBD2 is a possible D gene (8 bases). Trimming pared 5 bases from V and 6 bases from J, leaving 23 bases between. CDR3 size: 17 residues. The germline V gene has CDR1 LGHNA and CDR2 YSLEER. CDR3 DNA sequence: TGCGCCAGCAGCAGCCAGGGGGGACTAGGTCTCTCCAATGAGCAGTTCTTC. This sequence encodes CASSSQGGLGLSNEQFF.

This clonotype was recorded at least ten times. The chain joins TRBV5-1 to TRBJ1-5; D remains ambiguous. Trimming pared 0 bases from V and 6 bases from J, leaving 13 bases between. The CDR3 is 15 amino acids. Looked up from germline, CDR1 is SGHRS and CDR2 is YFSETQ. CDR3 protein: CASSLALGGVQPQHF. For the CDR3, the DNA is TGCGCCAGCAGCTTGGCCCTGGGAGGCGTTCAGCCCCAGCATTTT.

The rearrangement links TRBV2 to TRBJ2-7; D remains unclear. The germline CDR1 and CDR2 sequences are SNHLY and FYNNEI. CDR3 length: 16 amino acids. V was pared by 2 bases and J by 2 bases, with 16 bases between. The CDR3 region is CASSEFLGLGTYEQYF. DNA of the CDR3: TGTGCCAGCAGTGAATTTTTGGGTCTCGGTACCTACGAGCAGTACTTC.

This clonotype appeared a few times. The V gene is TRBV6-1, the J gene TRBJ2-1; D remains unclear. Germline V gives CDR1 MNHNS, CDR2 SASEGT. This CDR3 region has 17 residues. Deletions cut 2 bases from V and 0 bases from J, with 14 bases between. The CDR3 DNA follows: TGTGCCAGCAGTGAATTAAGTGGCTGGAGCTCCTACAATGAGCAGTTCTTC. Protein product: CASSELSGWSSYNEQFF.

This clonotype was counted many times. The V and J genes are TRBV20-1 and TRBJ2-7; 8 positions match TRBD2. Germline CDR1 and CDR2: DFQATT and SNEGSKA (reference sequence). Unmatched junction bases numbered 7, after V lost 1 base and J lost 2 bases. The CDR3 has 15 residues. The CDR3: CSARVEAGVPYEQYF. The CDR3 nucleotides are TGCAGTGCTAGAGTGGAAGCGGGAGTTCCCTACGAGCAGTACTTC.

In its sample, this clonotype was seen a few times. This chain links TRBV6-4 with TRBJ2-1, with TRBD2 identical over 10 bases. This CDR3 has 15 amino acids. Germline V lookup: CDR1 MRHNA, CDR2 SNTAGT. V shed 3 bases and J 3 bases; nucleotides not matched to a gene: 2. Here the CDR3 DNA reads TGTGCCAGCAGTGATGGGACTAGCGACTACAATGAGCAGTTCTTC. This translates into CASSDGTSDYNEQFF.

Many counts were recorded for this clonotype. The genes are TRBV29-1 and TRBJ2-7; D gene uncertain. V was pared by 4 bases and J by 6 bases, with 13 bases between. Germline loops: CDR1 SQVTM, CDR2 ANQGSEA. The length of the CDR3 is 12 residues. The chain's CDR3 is CSVAMASGEQYF. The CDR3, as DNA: TGCAGCGTTGCTATGGCATCGGGCGAGCAGTACTTC.

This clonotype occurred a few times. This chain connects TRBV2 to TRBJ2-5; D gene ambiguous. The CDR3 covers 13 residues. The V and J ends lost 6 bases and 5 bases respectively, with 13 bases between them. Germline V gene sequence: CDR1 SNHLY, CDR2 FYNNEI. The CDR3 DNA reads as TGTGCCAGCAGGGATCCGAGGTTCGAGACCCAGTACTTC. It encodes CASRDPRFETQYF.

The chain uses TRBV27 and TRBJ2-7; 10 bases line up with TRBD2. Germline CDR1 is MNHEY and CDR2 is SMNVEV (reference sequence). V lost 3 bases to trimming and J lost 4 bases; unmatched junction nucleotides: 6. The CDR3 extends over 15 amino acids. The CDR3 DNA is TGTGCCAGCAGTTTCTGGAGCGGGGGGGCGTACGAGCAGTACTTC. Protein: CASSFWSGGAYEQYF.

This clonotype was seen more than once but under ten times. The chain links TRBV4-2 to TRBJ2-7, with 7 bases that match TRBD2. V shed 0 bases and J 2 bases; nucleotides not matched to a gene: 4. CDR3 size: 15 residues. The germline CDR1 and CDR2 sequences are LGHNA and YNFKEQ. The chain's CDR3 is CASSQESGAPYEQYF. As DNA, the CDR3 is TGTGCCAGCAGCCAAGAGAGCGGGGCCCCCTACGAGCAGTACTTC.

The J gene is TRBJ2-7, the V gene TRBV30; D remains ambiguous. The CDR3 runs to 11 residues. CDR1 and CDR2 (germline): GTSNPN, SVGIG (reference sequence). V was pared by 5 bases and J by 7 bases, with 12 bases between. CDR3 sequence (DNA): TGTGCCTGGTCCCCCCTGCGGGAGCAGTACTTC. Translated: CAWSPLREQYF.

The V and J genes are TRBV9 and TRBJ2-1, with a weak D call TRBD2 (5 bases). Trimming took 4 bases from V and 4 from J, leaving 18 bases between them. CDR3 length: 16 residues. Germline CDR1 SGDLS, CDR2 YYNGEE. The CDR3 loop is CASSPQSGGLYNEQFF. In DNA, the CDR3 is TGTGCCAGCAGCCCCCAGTCAGGAGGCCTATACAATGAGCAGTTCTTC.